The clone carrying this TCR beta chain appeared many times. Its antigen remains unknown. The length of the CDR3 is 16 residues. Germline-derived CDR1 and CDR2 are MNHNS and SASEGT. V was clipped by 6 bases and J by 5 bases; unmatched bases: 10. The data were obtained in a study of regulatory T cells in long-lasting Graves disease. Time point reported: newly diagnosed GD, antithyroid drugs for less than 3 months. The TCR library was made from RNA that had been extracted from PBMCs in TRIzol. American Thyroid Association guidelines defined how Graves' disease was diagnosed. Study outcomes and limitations: Persistent cases of Graves' showed reduced TCR diversity relative to newly diagnosed patients.

Construction of TCR beta libraries relied on iRepertoire HTBI primers and on Arm-PCR targeting CDR3 regions. TCRdb ran MiXCR on the multiplex PCR reads and lists one entry per CDR3 protein. The table lists about 540,000 distinct CDR3 sequences, approximately 12% of them singletons. These data were also reused for a study on T cells in Graves' hyperthyroidism and ophthalmopathy. From that report: Patients having uncontrolled infection, another autoimmune disease, pregnancy or lactation were not included. Ophthalmopathy onset followed model prediction by a median about seven months.

This sequence originates from a man aged 30 to 45 with Graves disease. This sample comprised peripheral blood mononuclear cells (PBMCs), obtained at new diagnosis, from a patient treated with antithyroid drugs. The rearrangement links TRBV6-1 to TRBJ2-3; TRBD2 matches 11 bases. For the CDR3, the DNA is TGTGCCAGCAGCCACTCCCTAGCGGGAGGTGAAGATACGCAGTATTTT. It codes for CASSHSLAGGEDTQYF.